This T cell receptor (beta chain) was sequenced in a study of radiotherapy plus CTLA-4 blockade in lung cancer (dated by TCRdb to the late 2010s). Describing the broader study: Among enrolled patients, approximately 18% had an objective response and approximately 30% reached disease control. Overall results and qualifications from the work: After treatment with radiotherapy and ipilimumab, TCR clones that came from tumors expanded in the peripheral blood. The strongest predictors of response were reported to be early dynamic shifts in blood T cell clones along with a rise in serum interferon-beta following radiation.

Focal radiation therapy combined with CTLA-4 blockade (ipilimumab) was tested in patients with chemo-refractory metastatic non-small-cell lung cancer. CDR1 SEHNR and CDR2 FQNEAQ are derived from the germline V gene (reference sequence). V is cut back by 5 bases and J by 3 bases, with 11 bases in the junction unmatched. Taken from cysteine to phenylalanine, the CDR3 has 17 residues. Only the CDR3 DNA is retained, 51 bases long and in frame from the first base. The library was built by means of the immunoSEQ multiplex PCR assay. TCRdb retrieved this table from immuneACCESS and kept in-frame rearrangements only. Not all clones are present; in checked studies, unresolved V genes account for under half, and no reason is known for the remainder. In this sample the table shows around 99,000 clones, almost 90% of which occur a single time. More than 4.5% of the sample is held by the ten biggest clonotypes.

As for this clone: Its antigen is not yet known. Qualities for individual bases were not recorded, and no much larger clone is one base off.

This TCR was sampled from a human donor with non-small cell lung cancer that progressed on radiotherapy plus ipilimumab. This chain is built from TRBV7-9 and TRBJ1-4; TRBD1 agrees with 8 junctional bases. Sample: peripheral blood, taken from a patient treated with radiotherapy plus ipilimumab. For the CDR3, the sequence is CASSPFGQGLANEKLFF. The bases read TGTGCCAGCAGCCCATTCGGACAGGGTCTGGCTAATGAAAAACTGTTTTTT.